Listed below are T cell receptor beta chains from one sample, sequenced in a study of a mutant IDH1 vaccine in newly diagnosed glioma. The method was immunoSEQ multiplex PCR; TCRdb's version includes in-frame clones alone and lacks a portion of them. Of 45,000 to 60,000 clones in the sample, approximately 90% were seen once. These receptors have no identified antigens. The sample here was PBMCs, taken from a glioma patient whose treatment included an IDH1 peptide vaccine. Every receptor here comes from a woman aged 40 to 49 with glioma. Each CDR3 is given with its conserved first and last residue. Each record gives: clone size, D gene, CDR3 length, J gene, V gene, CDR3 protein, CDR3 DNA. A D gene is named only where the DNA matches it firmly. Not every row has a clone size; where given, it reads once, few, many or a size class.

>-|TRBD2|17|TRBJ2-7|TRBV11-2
CASSLAAPSGTLIEQYF
TGTGCCAGCAGCTTAGCGGCCCCTAGCGGCACTCTGATCGAGCAGTACTTC
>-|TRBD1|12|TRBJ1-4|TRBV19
CAVGGQREKLFF
TGTGCCGTAGGGGGACAGCGCGAAAAACTGTTTTTT
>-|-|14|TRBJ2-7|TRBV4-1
CASSREGLNYEQYF
TGCGCCAGCAGTAGGGAAGGCCTGAACTACGAGCAGTACTTC
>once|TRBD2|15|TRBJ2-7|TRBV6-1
CASSDVGGKNYEQYF
TGTGCCAGCAGTGATGTCGGGGGGAAAAACTACGAGCAGTACTTC
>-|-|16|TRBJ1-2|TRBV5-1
CASSLDGHPDNYGYTF
TGCGCCAGCAGCTTGGATGGACACCCTGATAACTATGGCTACACCTTC
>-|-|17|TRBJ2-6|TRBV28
CASSSQGSGFGANVLTF
TGTGCCAGCAGTTCGCAGGGGAGTGGTTTTGGGGCCAACGTCCTGACTTTC
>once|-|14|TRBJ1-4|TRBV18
CASSPSGGSEKLFF
TGTGCCAGCTCACCCTCCGGGGGAAGTGAAAAACTGTTTTTT
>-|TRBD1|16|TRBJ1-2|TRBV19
CASRTGGQLVNYGYTF
TGTGCCAGCCGCACAGGGGGCCAGCTGGTTAACTATGGCTACACCTTC
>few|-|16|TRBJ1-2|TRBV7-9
CASSSPTAGGRDGYTF
TGTGCCAGCAGCTCGCCGACGGCCGGGGGGCGGGATGGCTACACCTTC
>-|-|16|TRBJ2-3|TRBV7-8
CASSLWEAPPTDTQYF
TGTGCCAGCAGCCTGTGGGAGGCCCCTCCTACAGATACGCAGTATTTT
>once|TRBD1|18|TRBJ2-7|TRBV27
CASKPLSAQGASSYEQYF
TGTGCCAGCAAACCCCTAAGCGCCCAGGGGGCGAGCTCCTACGAGCAGTACTTC
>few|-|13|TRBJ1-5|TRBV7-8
CASSLVTNQPQHF
TGTGCCAGCAGCTTAGTTACGAATCAGCCCCAGCATTTT
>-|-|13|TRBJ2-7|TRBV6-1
CASTQGLSYEQYF
TGTGCCAGCACCCAGGGACTGTCCTACGAGCAGTACTTC
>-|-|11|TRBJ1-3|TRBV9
CASSVFGPGDF
TGTGCCAGCAGCGTATTCGGACCAGGGGATTTT
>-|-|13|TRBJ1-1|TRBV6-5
CASRVTKNTEAFF
TGTGCCAGCAGAGTGACCAAAAACACTGAAGCTTTCTTT
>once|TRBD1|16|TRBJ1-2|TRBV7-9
CASSFFPGQGIDGYTF
TGTGCCAGCAGCTTCTTCCCGGGACAGGGGATTGATGGCTACACCTTC
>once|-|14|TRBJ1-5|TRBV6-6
CASSHLAGNQPQHF
TGTGCCAGCTCACACTTGGCTGGGAATCAGCCCCAGCATTTT
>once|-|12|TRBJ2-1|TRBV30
CAWSVSGNEQFF
TGTGCCTGGAGTGTATCCGGGAATGAGCAGTTCTTC
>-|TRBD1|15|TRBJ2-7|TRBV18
CASSPDRGEDYEQYF
TGTGCCAGCTCACCTGACAGGGGTGAAGACTACGAGCAGTACTTC
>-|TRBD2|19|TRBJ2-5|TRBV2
CASRVYVAGGSFAQETQYF
TGTGCCAGCAGAGTATATGTAGCGGGAGGTTCTTTCGCCCAAGAGACCCAGTACTTC
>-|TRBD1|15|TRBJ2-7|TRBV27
CASSFRQGVGYEQYF
TGTGCCAGCAGTTTCCGGCAGGGGGTCGGCTACGAGCAGTACTTC
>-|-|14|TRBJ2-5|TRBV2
CASKIGGPVETQYF
TGTGCCAGCAAGATTGGGGGTCCAGTGGAGACCCAGTACTTC
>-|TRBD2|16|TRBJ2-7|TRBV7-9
CASSPGTSGGIYEQYF
TGTGCCAGCAGCCCCGGGACTAGCGGGGGAATTTACGAGCAGTACTTC
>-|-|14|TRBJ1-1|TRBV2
CASTLQGRLNEAFF
TGTGCCAGCACCCTACAGGGACGGCTGAATGAAGCTTTCTTT
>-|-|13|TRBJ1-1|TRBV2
CASSDPRTVEAFF
TGTGCCAGCAGTGATCCTCGGACAGTGGAAGCTTTCTTT
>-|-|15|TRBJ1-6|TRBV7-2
CASSPGTRSRSPLHF
TGTGCCAGCAGCCCCGGGACACGAAGCAGGTCACCCCTCCACTTT
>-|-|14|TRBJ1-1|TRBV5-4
CASSLESPWAEAFF
TGTGCCAGCAGCTTGGAGTCCCCGTGGGCTGAAGCTTTCTTT
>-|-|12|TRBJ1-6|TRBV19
CASGRQDSPLHF
TGTGCCAGTGGGAGACAGGATTCACCCCTCCACTTT
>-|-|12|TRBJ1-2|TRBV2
CASSESVYGYTF
TGTGCCAGCAGTGAGTCGGTGTATGGCTACACCTTC
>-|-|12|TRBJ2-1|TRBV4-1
CASSPSRDEQFF
TGCGCCAGCAGCCCTTCTAGGGATGAGCAGTTCTTC
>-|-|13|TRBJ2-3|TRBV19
CASSLRTTDTQYF
TGTGCCAGTAGTCTCCGGACCACAGATACGCAGTATTTT
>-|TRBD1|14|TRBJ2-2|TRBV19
CASDRGTDTGELFF
TGTGCCAGTGACAGGGGTACGGACACCGGGGAGCTGTTTTTT
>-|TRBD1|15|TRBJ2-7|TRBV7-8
CASSANRDRGLIQYF
TGTGCCAGCAGCGCAAACCGGGACAGGGGGTTAATCCAGTACTTC